This T cell receptor beta chain emerged from a study of shared clonotypes between healthy human individuals. Study-level information: CD8 memory received one plate per donor, CD8 naive two, CD4 memory three and CD4 naive three.

About this clone itself: Its antigen is currently unknown.

TCRdb's copy holds only in-frame clones and misses some; the assay was immunoSEQ multiplex PCR. The table records over a million clones, roughly 97% of them present only once. Study conclusions and caveats: The researchers took only blood, and tissue repertoires probably look different. Having only a few donors restricted how much genetic and exposure-history diversity was captured.

V lost 3 bases to trimming and J lost 6 bases, with 18 bases between them. This CDR3 is built from 16 residues. Germline V gene lookup returns CDR1 SEHNR and CDR2 FQNEAQ (reference sequence). The V call is TRBV7-9, the J call TRBJ2-1; D call uncertain. This clonotype originated in a man aged 25-40 years in good health. Material: naive CD4+ T cells sorted from blood. As to subset: CD45RA+ positively selected. The CDR3: CASSLKSVVTRNEQFF. The CDR3 region has the DNA TGTGCCAGCAGCTTGAAGTCGGTAGTTACGCGCAATGAGCAGTTCTTC.